This T cell receptor beta chain derives from a study of blood T cell repertoires in COVID-19. Study-wide context: Spain, Italy and the United States supplied samples that represented acute and convalescent COVID-19. Nucleic acid was either cDNA or gDNA, and it came from T cells, B-cell-depleted T cells, or PBMCs.

This CDR3 is 15 amino acids long. The germline V gene encodes CDR1 LNHDA and CDR2 SQIVND (reference sequence). Unmatched junction bases numbered 11, after V lost 7 bases and J lost 5 bases. Authors' data handling: Reference gene primers were amplified, and this amplification served to estimate nucleated cell counts. Clones were read by immunoSEQ multiplex PCR, and TCRdb kept only the in-frame ones, dropping some. V and J calls and clone size are copied from that table; D and trimming were computed from the DNA. Among roughly 80,000 clones listed, 88% were seen once. The V gene is TRBV19, the J gene TRBJ2-1; TRBD2 aligns across 7 bases. This receptor was identified in a woman of 80 years or more with acute or convalescent COVID-19. Sample: peripheral blood. This chain's CDR3 is CASTSWEGGDNEQFF. CDR3 nucleotide sequence: TGTGCCAGTACTTCGTGGGAGGGAGGGGACAATGAGCAGTTCTTC.